This T cell receptor (beta chain) was recorded in a study of PD-1 blockade in mismatch repair-deficient tumors. Study-wide context: Enrolled about 2013-2017, patients had progressing, pretreated mismatch repair-deficient cancers of about a dozen types. Study-level findings and limits: Rapid post-treatment expansion, then contraction, generally preceding radiologic response, marked tumor-resident clones.

Turning to this clone: As yet, its antigen is unknown.

Mismatch repair deficiency was confirmed in all patients, by PCR or immunohistochemistry. V lost 5 bases, J lost 3 bases, and 20 bases lay in between. Germline-derived CDR1 and CDR2 are LNHDA and SQIVND (reference sequence). The CDR3 covers 16 residues. Measured with immunoSEQ multiplex PCR; TCRdb has only the in-frame clones, and not every one. The profile covers around 120,000 clones, with 88% appearing a single time and 10% to 15% taken by the ten largest. The J gene is TRBJ2-7, the V gene TRBV19; D perhaps matches TRBD1 (6 bases). This specimen consisted of peripheral blood, obtained 70 to 72 weeks after starting pembrolizumab. The source is an adult with mismatch repair-deficient cancer. The CDR3 sequence is CASSFAPSRGNYEQYF. The CDR3 DNA reads as TGTGCCAGTAGTTTCGCCCCGTCAAGGGGGAACTACGAGCAGTACTTC. Combining the CDR3 with reference TRBV19 and TRBJ2-7 gives the whole variable domain DGGITQSPKYLFRKEGQNVTLSCEQNLNHDAMYWYRQDPGQGLRLIYYSQIVNDFQKGDIAEGYSVSREKKESFPLTVTSAQKNPTAFYLCASSFAPSRGNYEQYFGPGTRLTVT.